This TCR beta chain was sequenced during a study of glioma-infiltrating T cells after dendritic cell vaccination (dated by TCRdb to the mid-2010s). For the wider study: The cohort comprised about 15 glioblastoma patients from Phase I and II dendritic cell vaccination trials, 9 newly diagnosed and 6 with recurrent disease. Three intradermal dendritic cell vaccine injections were administered to patients at biweekly intervals in the arm below the axilla. Deep sequencing of TCR beta CDR3 regions was used to quantify tumor-infiltrating lymphocyte content and compare tumor and blood repertoires in dendritic cell-vaccinated glioblastoma patients. Survival after dendritic cell vaccination was correlated with TCR sequencing metrics, including TIL content and tumor-blood repertoire overlap. To make the vaccine, monocyte-derived dendritic cells were cultured for roughly seven days with IL-4 and GM-CSF and then pulsed overnight with autologous tumor lysate. Between about 2003 and 2012, patients were given autologous tumor lysate-pulsed dendritic cell vaccination. Overall study outcomes, separate from this receptor: TCR clonality showed no direct relationship with survival, which suggests that a diverse polyclonal response may matter. The cohort was small and heterogeneous, with few patients having full blood and tumor sets and even fewer initial-recurrent tumor pairs. The TCR overlap response model with three groups was called speculative and said to need prospective validation. After dendritic cell vaccination, a higher estimated pretreatment TIL content predicted longer time to progression and longer overall survival.

The immunoSEQ assay amplified TCRB CDR3 regions from 1.5 to 2.5 micrograms of genomic DNA, or from all available DNA when less than that amount was available. Multiplex PCR used 60 forward primers for TCR V beta segments and 13 reverse primers for J beta segments. To estimate reads per starting template, synthetic control templates were spiked into each sample at limiting dilution. The Illumina HiSeq System generated sequencing reads of 87 bp. On the authors' methods: PCR and sequencing errors were removed by a nearest neighbor algorithm that merged closely related sequences. TCR overlap was measured as the percentage of unique tumor TCR beta sequences that were also present in the peripheral blood of the same patient. TCRdb took this table from immuneACCESS and kept in-frame rearrangements with V and J called. Such tables lack part of the clones; where checked against another copy, unresolved V genes explain under half of the gap, and the rest is unexplained. The V and J calls and clone size come from that table; D and trimming were worked out from the DNA. Within this sample are roughly 100,000 clones, with 83% of them counted one time only. 6% to 8.5% of the sample lies in the top ten.

In the germline V gene, CDR1 corresponds to ENHRY and CDR2 to SYGVKD. V is pared back by 0 bases and J by 0 bases, with 5 bases lying between the germline termini. The CDR3 runs 14 amino acids, cysteine and phenylalanine included. Just CDR3 DNA is preserved here, 42 bases in frame from base 1. Notes on this clone: The target of this receptor is not known. Base qualities are not at hand, and no much larger clone is one base apart.

This specimen's time point label, per the study, means: after dendritic cell vaccination, including at tumor progression/relapse. Patients were selected on the basis of adequate residual fresh-frozen tumor tissue and more than two years of available survival data. Molecular status otherwise varied across the glioblastoma patients, but none of them carried an isocitrate dehydrogenase mutation. PBMC collection took place before vaccination, two weeks after the third vaccination, and at tumor progression if progression occurred. The Qiagen DNeasy Blood extraction Kit was used to extract genomic DNA. The sequencing used blood, collected after dendritic cell vaccination. The chain links TRBV10-3 with TRBJ1-1, with the D gene call left open. The clonotype comes from a human donor with glioblastoma. The nucleotide sequence is given as TGTGCCATCAGTGAGTCCGCGTTGAACACTGAAGCTTTCTTT. It is translated as CAISESALNTEAFF.